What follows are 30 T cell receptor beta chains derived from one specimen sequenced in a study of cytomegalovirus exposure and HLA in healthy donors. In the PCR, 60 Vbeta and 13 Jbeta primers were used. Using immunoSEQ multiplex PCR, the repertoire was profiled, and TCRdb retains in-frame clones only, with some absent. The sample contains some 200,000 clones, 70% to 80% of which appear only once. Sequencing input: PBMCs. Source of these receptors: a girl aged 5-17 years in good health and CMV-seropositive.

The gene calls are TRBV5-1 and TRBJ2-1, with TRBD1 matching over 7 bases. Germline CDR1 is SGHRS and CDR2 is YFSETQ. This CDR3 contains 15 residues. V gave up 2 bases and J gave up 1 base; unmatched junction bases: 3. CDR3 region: CASSLRQGSYNEQFF. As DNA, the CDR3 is TGCGCCAGCAGCTTAAGACAGGGTTCCTACAATGAGCAGTTCTTC.

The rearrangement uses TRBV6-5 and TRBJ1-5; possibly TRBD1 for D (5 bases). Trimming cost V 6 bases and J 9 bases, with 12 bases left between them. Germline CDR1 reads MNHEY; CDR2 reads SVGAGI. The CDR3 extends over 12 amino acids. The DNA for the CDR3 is TGTGCCAGCAGGGGGCCGTCGGGGCCCCAGCATTTT. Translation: CASRGPSGPQHF.

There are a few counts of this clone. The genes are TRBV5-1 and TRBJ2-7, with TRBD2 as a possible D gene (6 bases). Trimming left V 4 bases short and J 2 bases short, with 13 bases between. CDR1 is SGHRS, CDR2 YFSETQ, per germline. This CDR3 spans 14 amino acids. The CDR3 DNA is TGCGCCAGCAGCGCTGGAGGGGATCCCTACGAGCAGTACTTC. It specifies CASSAGGDPYEQYF.

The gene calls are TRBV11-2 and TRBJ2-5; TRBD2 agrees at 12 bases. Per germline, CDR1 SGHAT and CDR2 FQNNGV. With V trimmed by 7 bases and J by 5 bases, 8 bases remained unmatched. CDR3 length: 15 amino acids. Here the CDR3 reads CASTPLAGGRETQYF. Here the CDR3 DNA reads TGTGCCAGCACCCCTCTAGCGGGGGGGCGCGAGACCCAGTACTTC.

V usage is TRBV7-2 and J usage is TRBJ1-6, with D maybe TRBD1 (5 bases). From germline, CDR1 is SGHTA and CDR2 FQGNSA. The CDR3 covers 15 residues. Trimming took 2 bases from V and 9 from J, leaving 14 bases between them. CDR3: CASSLNGGGSSPLHF. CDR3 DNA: TGTGCCAGCAGCTTAAATGGGGGGGGGAGTTCACCCCTCCACTTT.

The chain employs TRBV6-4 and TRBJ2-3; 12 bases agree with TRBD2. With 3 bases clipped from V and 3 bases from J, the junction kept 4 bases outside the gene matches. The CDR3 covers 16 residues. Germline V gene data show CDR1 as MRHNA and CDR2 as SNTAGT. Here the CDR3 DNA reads TGTGCCAGCAGTGAGACCGGGACTAGCGGGACAGATACGCAGTATTTT. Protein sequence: CASSETGTSGTDTQYF.

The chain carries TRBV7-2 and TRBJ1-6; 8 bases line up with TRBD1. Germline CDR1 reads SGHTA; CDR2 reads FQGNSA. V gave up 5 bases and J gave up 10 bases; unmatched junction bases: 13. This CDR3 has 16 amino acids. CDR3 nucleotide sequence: TGTGCCAGCAGCCCCTTTGACAGGGGCTGGGGGTCACCCCTCCACTTT. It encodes CASSPFDRGWGSPLHF.

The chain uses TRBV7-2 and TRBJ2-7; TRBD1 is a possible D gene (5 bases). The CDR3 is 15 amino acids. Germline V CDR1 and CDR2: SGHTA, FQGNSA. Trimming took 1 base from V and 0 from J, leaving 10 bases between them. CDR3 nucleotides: TGTGCCAGCAGCTTAGTATACAGGAGCTCCTACGAGCAGTACTTC. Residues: CASSLVYRSSYEQYF.

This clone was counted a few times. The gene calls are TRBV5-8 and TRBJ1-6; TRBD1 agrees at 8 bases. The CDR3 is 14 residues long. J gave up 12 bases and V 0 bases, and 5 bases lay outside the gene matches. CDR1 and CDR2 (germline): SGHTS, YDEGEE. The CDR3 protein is CASSLAGQGEPLHF. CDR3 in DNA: TGTGCCAGCAGCTTGGCCGGACAGGGCGAACCCCTCCACTTT.

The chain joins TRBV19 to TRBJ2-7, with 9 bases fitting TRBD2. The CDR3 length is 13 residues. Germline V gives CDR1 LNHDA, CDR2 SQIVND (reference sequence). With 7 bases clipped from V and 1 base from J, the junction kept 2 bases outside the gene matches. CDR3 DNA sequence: TGTGCCAGTACGCGGGGGGGTTCCTACGAGCAGTACTTC. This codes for CASTRGGSYEQYF.

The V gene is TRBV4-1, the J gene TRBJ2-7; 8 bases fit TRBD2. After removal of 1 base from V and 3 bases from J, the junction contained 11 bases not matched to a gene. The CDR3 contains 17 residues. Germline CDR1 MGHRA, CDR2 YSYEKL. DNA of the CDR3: TGCGCCAGCAGCCAAGGAAATCCCAGCGGGGGCCTCTACGAGCAGTACTTC. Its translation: CASSQGNPSGGLYEQYF.

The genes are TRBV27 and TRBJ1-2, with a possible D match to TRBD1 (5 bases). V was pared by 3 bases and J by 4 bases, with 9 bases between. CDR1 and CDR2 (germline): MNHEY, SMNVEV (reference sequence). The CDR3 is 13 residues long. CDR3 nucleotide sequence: TGTGCCAGCAGTTTTGGACAAACCTATGGCTACACCTTC. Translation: CASSFGQTYGYTF.

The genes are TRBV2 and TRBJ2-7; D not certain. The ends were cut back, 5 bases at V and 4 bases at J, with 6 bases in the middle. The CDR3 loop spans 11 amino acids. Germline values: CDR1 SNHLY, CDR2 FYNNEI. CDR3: CASSQVYEQYF. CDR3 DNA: TGTGCCAGCAGTCAGGTTTACGAGCAGTACTTC.

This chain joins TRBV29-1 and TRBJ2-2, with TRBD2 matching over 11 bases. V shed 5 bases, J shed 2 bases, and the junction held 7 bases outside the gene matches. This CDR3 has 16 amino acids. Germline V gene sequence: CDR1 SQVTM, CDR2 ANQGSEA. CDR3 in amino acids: CSVSSGGYLNTGELFF. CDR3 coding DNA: TGCAGCGTTTCTAGCGGGGGGTATCTTAACACCGGGGAGCTGTTTTTT.

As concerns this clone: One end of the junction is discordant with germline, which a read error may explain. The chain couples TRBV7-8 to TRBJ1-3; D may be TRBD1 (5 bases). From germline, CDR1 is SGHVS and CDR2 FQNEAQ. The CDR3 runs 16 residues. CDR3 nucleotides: TGTGCCAGCAGCCCTAGACAGCCCAACTCTGGAAGCACCATATATTTT. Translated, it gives CASSPRQPNSGSTIYF.

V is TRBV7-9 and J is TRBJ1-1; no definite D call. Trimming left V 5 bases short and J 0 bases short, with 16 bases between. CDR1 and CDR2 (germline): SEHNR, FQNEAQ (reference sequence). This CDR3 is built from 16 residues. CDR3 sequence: CASSPGEGPLNTEAFF. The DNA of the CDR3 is TGTGCCAGCAGCCCCGGGGAGGGTCCCTTGAACACTGAAGCTTTCTTT. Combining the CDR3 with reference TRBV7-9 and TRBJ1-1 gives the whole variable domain DTGVSQNPRHKITKRGQNVTFRCDPISEHNRLYWYRQTLGQGPEFLTYFQNEAQLEKSRLLSDRFSAERPKGSFSTLEIQRTEQGDSAMYLCASSPGEGPLNTEAFFGQGTRLTVV.

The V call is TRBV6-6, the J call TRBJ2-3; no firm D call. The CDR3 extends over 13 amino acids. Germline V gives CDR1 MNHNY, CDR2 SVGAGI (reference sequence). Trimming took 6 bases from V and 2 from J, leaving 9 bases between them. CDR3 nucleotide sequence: TGTGCCAGCAGAGACACCGTCACAGATACGCAGTATTTT. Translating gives CASRDTVTDTQYF.

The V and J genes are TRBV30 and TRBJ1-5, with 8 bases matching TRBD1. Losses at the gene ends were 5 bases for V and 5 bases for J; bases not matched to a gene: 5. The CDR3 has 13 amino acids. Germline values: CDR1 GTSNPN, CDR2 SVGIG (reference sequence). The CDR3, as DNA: TGTGCCTGGGGGGCGACAGGGGATCAGCCCCAGCATTTT. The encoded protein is CAWGATGDQPQHF.

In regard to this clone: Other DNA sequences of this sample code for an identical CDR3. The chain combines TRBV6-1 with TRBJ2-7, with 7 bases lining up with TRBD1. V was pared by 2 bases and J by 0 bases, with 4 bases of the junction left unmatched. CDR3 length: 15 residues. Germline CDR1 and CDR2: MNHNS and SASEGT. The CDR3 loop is CASSERAGGSYEQYF. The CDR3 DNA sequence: TGTGCCAGCAGTGAAAGGGCAGGGGGCTCCTACGAGCAGTACTTC.

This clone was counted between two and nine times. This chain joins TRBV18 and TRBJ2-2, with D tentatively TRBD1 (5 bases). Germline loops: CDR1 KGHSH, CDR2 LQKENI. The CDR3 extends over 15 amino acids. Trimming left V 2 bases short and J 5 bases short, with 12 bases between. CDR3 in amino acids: CASSPYRMGTGELFF. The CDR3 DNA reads TGTGCCAGCTCACCATACAGGATGGGGACCGGGGAGCTGTTTTTT.

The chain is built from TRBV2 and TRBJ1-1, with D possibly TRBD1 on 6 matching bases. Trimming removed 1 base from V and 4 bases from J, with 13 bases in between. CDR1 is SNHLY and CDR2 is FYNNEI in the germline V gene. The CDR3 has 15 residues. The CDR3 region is CASSEGGLSVTEAFF. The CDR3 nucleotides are TGTGCCAGCAGTGAAGGGGGGCTAAGTGTCACTGAAGCTTTCTTT.

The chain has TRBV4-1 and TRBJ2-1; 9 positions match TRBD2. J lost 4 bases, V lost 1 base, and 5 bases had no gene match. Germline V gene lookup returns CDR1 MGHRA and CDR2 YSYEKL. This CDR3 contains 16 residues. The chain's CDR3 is CASSQGLAGLYNEQFF. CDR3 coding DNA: TGCGCCAGCAGCCAAGGGCTAGCGGGATTATACAATGAGCAGTTCTTC.

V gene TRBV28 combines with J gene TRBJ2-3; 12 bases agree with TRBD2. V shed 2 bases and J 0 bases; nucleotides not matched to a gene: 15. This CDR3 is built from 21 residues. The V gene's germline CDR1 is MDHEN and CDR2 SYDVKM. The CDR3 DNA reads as TGTGCCAGCAGTTTAATATCTGGGTCTAGCGGGGGGGTGGCGAGCACAGATACGCAGTATTTT. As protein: CASSLISGSSGGVASTDTQYF.

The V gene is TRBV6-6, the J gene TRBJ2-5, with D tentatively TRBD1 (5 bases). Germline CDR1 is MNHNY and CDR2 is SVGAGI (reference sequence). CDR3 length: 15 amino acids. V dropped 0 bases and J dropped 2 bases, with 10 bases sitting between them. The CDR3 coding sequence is TGTGCCAGCAGTTACTCGCAGGGAATTCAAGAGACCCAGTACTTC. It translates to CASSYSQGIQETQYF.

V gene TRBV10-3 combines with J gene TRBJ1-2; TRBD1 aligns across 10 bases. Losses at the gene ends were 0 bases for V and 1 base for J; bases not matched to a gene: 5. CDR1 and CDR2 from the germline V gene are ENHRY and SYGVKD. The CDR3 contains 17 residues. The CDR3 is CAISESDRGSFNYGYTF. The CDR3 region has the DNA TGTGCCATCAGTGAGTCGGACAGGGGGTCCTTTAACTATGGCTACACCTTC.

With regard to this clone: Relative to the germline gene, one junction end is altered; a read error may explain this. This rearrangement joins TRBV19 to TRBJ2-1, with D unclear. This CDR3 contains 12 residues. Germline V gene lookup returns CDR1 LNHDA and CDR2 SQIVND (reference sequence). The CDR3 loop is CASSISLGFWVF. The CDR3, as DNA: TGTGCCAGTAGTATAAGTCTCGGGTTCTGGGTCTTC.

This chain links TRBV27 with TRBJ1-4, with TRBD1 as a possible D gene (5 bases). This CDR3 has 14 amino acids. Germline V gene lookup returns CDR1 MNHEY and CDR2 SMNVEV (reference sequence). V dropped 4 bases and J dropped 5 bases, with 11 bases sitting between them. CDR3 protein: CASSWTRGNEKLFF. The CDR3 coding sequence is TGTGCCAGCAGTTGGACAAGGGGAAATGAAAAACTGTTTTTT.

CDR3 loop: CASSSGTGNSPLHF. The CDR3 coding sequence is TGCGCCAGCAGCTCCGGGACAGGCAATTCACCCCTCCACTTT. The chain recombines TRBV4-1 with TRBJ1-6; 8 positions agree with TRBD1. The CDR3 runs to 14 residues. Germline CDR1 is MGHRA and CDR2 is YSYEKL. With V trimmed by 5 bases and J by 7 bases, 4 bases remained unmatched.

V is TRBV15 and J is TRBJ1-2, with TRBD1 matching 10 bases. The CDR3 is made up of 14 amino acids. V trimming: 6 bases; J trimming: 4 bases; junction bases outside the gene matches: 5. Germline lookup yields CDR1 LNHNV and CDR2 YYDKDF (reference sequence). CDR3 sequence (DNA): TGTGCCACCAGAACGACAGGGGGCCTCTATGGCTACACCTTC. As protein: CATRTTGGLYGYTF.

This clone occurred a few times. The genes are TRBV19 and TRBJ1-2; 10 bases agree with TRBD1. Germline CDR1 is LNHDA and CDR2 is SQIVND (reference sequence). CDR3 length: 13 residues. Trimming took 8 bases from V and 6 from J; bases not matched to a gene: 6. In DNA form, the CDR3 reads TGTGCCAGTTCCATGACAGGGGGCAATGGCTACACCTTC. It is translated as CASSMTGGNGYTF.